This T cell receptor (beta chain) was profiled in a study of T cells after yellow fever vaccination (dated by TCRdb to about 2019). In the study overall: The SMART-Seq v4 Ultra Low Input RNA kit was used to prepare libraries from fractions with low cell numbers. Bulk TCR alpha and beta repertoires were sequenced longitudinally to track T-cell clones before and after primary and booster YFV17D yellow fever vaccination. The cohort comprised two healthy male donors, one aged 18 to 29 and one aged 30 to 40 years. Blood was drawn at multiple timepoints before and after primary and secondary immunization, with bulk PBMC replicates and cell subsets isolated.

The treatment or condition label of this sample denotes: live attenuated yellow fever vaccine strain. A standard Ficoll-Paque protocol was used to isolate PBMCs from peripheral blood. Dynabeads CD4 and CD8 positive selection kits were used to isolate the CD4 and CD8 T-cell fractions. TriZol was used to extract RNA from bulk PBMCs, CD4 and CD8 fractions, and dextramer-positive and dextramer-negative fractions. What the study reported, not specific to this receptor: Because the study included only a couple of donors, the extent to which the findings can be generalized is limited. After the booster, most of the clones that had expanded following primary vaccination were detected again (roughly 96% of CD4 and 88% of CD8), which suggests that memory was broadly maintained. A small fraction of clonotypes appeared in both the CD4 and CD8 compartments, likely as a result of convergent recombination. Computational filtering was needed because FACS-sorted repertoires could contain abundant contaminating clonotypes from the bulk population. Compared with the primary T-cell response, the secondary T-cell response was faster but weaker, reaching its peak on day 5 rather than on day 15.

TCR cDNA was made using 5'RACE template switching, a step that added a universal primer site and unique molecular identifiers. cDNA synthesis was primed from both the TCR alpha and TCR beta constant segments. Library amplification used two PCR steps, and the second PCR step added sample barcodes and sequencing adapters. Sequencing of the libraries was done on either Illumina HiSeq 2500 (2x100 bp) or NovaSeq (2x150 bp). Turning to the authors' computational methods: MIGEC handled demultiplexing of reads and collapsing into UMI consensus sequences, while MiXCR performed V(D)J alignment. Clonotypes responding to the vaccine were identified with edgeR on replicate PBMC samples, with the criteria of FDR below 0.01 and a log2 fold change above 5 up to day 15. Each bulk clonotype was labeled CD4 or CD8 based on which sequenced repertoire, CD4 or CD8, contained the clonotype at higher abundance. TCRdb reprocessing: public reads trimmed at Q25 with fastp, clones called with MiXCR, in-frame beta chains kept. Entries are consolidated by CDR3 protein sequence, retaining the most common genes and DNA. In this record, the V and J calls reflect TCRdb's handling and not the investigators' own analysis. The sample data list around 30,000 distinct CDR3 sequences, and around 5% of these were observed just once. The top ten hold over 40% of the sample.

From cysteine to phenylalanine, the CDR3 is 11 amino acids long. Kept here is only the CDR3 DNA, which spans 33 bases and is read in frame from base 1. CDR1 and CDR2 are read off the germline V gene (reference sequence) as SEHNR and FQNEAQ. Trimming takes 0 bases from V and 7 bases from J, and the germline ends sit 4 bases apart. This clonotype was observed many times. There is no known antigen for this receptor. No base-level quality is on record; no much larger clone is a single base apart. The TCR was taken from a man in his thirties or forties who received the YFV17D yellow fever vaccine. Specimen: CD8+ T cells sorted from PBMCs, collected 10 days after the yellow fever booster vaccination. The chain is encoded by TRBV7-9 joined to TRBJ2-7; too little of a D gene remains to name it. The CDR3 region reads CASSLAVEQYF. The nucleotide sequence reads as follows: TGTGCCAGCAGCTTAGCAGTAGAGCAGTACTTC.